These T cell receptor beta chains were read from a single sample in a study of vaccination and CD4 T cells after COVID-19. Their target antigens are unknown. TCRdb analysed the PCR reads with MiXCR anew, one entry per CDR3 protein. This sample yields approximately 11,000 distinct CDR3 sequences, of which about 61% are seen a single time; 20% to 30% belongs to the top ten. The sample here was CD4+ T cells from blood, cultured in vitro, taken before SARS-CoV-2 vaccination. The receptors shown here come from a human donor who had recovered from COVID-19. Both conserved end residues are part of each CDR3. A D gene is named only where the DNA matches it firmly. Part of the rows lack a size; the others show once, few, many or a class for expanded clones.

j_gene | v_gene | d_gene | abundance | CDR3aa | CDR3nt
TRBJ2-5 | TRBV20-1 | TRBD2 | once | CSARVTSGSGETQYF | TGCAGTGCTAGGGTAACTAGCGGGAGCGGCGAGACCCAGTACTTC
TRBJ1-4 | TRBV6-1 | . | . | CASSGPDPPRQIPEKLFF | TGTGCCAGCAGTGGACCCGATCCCCCGCGACAGATACCAGAAAAACTGTTTTTT
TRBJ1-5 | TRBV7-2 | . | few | CASTLSPSQPQHF | TGTGCCAGCACCTTAAGCCCAAGCCAGCCCCAGCATTTT
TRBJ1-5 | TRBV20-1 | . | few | CSAKTVGEIQPQHF | TGCAGCGCGAAGACAGTTGGTGAAATTCAGCCCCAGCATTTT
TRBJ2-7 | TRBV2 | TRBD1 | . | CASIWTGTGEQYF | TGTGCCAGCATATGGACAGGGACGGGAGAGCAGTACTTC
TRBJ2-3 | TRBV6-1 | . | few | CASTAANRDTQYF | TGTGCCAGCACGGCAGCCAACCGGGATACGCAGTATTTT
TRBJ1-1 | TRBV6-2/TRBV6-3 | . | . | CASSYSGTHTEAFF | TGTGCCAGCAGTTACTCAGGGACCCACACTGAAGCTTTCTTT
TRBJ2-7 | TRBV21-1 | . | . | CASSKDGGGQEPKRSSYEQYF | TGTGCCAGCAGCAAAGATGGCGGCGGACAGGAGCCCAAAAGAAGCTCCTACGAGCAGTACTTC
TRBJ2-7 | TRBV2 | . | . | CASSVFDAGGDYEQYF | TGTGCCAGCAGTGTCTTTGACGCCGGAGGGGACTACGAGCAGTACTTC
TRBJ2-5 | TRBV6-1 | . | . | CAGGQETQYF | TGTGCCGGGGGCCAGGAGACCCAGTACTTC
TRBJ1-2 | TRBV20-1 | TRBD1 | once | CSARPNTGGVGYTF | TGCAGTGCTAGACCCAACACAGGGGGAGTCGGCTACACCTTC
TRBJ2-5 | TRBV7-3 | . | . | CASSLTGAGFQETQYF | TGTGCCAGCAGCTTAACTGGTGCAGGGTTTCAAGAGACCCAGTACTTC
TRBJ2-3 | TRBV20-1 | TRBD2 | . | CSARTSGRWGTQYF | TGCAGTGCTAGAACTAGCGGGAGATGGGGTACGCAGTATTTT
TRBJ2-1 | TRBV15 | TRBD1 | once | CASRRDRYNEQFF | TGTGCCAGCCGCCGGGACAGATACAATGAGCAGTTCTTC
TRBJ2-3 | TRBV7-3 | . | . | CASSLVGRTDTQYF | TGTGCCAGCAGCTTAGTAGGGCGGACAGATACGCAGTATTTT
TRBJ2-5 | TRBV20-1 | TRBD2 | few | CSAPGLAGETQYF | TGCAGTGCTCCCGGACTAGCAGGCGAGACCCAGTACTTC
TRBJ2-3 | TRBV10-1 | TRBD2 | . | CASSDGGSADTQYF | TGCGCCAGCAGTGACGGCGGGAGCGCAGATACGCAGTATTTT
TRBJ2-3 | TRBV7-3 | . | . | CASSLSGAVTDTQYF | TGTGCCAGCAGCTTATCGGGAGCGGTTACAGATACGCAGTATTTT
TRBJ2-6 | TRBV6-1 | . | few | CASMGAGANVLTF | TGTGCCAGCATGGGGGCTGGGGCCAACGTCCTGACTTTC
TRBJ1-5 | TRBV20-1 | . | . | CSASEDPNQPQHF | TGCAGTGCTAGTGAGGACCCGAATCAGCCCCAGCATTTT
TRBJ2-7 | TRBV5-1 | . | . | CASSLGSSFYEQYF | TGCGCCAGCAGCTTGGGGTCTAGCTTCTACGAGCAGTACTTC
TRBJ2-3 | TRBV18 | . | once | CASRRTGTRLTDTQYF | TGTGCCAGCAGACGCACCGGGACTCGACTCACAGATACGCAGTATTTT
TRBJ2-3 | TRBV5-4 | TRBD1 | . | CASSPGTGRSTDTQYF | TGTGCCAGCAGCCCCGGGACAGGGAGGAGCACAGATACGCAGTATTTT
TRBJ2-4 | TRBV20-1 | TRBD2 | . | CSARGLALYF | TGCAGTGCTCGAGGACTAGCGCTGTACTTC
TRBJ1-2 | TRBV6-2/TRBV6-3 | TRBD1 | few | CASTTRDRYGYTF | TGTGCCAGCACCACTCGGGACAGATATGGCTACACCTTC
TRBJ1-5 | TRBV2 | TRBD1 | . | CASKYGQANQPQHF | TGTGCCAGCAAATATGGACAGGCCAATCAGCCCCAGCATTTT
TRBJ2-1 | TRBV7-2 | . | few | CASSLEAGREQFF | TGTGCCAGCAGCTTAGAAGCGGGCCGTGAGCAGTTCTTC